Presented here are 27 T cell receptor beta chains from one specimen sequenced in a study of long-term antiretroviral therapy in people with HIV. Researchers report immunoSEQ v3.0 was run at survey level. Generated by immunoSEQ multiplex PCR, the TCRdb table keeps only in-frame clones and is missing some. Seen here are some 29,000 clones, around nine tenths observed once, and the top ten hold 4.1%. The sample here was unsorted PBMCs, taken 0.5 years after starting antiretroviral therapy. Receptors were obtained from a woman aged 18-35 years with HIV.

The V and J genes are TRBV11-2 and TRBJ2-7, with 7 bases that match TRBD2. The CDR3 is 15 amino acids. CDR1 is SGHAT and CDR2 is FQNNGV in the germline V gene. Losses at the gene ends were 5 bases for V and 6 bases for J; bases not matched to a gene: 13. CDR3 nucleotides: TGTGCCAGCAGCGAATCGGCGGGAGAATCCCTCGAGCAGTACTTC. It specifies CASSESAGESLEQYF.

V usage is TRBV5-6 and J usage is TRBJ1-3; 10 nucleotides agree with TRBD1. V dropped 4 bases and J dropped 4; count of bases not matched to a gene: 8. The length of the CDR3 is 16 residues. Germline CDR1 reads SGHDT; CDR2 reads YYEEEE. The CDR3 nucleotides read TGTGCCAGCAGCCCCCGACAGGGGGCAGGGGGAAACACCATATATTTT. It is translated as CASSPRQGAGGNTIYF.

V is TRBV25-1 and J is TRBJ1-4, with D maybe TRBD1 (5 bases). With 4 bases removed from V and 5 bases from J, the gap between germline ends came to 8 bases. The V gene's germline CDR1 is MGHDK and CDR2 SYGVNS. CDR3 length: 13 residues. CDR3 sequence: CASSGRQNEKLFF. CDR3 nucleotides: TGTGCCAGCAGTGGCAGACAGAATGAAAAACTGTTTTTT.

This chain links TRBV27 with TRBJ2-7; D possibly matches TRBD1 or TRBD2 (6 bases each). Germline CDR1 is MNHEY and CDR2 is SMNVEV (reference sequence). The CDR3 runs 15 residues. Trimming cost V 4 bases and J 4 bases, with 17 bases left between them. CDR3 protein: CASSSEGGRGYEQYF. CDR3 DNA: TGTGCCAGCAGTTCCGAAGGGGGGCGCGGGTACGAGCAGTACTTC.

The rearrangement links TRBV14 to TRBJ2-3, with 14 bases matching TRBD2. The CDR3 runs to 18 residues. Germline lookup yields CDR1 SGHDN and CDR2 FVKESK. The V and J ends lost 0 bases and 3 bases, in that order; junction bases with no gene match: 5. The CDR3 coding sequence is TGTGCCAGCAGCCAAGAGGTGGGGACTAGCGGGAGAACAGATACGCAGTATTTT. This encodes CASSQEVGTSGRTDTQYF.

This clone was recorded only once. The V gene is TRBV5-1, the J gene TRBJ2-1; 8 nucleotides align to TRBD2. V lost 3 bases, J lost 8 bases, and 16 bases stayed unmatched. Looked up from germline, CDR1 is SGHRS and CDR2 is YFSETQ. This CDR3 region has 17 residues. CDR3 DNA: TGCGCCAGCAGCTCCCTCGGGTCCGGGAGGGCCTTGGATGAGCAGTTCTTC. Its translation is CASSSLGSGRALDEQFF. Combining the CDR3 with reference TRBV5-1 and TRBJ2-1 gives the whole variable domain KAGVTQTPRYLIKTRGQQVTLSCSPISGHRSVSWYQQTPGQGLQFLFEYFSETQRNKGNFPGRFSGRQFSNSRSEMNVSTLELGDSALYLCASSSLGSGRALDEQFFGPGTRLTVL.

The CDR3 loop is CASSWGLGGRGANVLTF. The CDR3 nucleotides read TGTGCCAGCAGCTGGGGGCTCGGGGGACGTGGGGCCAACGTCCTGACTTTC. The genes are TRBV11-1 and TRBJ2-6; possibly TRBD1 or TRBD2 for D (6 bases each). CDR1 SGHAT and CDR2 FQDESV come from the germline V gene (reference sequence). The CDR3 has 17 residues. The V gene lost 4 bases and the J gene lost 3 bases, with 16 bases spanning the gap.

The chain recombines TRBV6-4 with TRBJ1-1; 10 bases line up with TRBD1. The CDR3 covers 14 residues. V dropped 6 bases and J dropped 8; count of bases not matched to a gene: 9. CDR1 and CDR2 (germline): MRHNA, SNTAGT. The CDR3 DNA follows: TGTGCCAGCAGCAAGGACAGGGGGATTTCGGAAGCTTTCTTT. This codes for CASSKDRGISEAFF.

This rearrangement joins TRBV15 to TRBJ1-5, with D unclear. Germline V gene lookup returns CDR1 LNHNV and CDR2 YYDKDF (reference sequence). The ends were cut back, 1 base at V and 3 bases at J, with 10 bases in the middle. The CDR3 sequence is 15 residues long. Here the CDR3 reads CATSRGEQTNQPQHF. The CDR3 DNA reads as TGTGCCACCAGCAGAGGGGAACAGACCAATCAGCCCCAGCATTTT. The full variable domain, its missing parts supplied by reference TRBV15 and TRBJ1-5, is DAMVIQNPRYQVTQFGKPVTLSCSQTLNHNVMYWYQQKSSQAPKLLFHYYDKDFNNEADTPDNFQSRRPNTSFCFLDIRSPGLGDTAMYLCATSRGEQTNQPQHFGDGTRLSIL.

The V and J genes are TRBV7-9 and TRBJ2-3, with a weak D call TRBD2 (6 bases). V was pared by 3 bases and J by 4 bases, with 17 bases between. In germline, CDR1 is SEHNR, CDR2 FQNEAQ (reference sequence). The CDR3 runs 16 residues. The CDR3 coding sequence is TGTGCCAGCAGCTTTGGGGGACTCGCCAAGGCAGATACGCAGTATTTT. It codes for CASSFGGLAKADTQYF.

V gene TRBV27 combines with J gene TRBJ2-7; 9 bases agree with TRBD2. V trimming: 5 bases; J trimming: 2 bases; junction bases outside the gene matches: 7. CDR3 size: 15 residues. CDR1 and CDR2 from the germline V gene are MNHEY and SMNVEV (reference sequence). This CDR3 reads CASSPRLAVTYEQYF. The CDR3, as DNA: TGTGCCAGCAGTCCGAGACTAGCGGTAACCTACGAGCAGTACTTC.

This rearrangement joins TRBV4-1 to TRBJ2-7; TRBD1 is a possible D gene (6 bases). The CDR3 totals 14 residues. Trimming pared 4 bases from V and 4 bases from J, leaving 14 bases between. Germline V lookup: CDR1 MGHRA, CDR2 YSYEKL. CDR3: CASSLTGPTYEQYF. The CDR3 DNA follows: TGCGCCAGCAGCCTGACAGGACCCACGTACGAGCAGTACTTC.

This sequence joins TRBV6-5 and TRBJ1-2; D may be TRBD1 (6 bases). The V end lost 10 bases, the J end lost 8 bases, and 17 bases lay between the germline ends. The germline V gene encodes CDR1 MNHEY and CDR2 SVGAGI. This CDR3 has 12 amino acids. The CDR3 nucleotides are TGTGCCACCACGGGGGGGGCTCTCGGCTACACCTTC. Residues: CATTGGALGYTF.

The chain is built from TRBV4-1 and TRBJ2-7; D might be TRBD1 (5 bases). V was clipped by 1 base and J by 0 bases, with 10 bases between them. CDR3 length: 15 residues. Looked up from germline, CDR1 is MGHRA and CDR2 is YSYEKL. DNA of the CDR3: TGCGCCAGCAGCCAAGTTATCGACAGCTCCTACGAGCAGTACTTC. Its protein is CASSQVIDSSYEQYF.

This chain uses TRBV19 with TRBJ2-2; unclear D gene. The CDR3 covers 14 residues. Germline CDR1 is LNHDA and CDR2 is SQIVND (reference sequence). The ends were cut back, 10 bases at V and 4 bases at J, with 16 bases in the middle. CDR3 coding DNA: TGTGCCACCATGTTGGGTTGGAGCACCGGGGAGCTGTTTTTT. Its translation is CATMLGWSTGELFF.

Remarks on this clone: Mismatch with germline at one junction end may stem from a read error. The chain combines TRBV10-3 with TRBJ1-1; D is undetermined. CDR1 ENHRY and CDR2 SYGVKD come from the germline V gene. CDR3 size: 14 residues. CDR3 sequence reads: CAISEYGVNTGAFF. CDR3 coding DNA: TGTGCCATCAGTGAATACGGAGTGAACACTGGAGCTTTCTTT.

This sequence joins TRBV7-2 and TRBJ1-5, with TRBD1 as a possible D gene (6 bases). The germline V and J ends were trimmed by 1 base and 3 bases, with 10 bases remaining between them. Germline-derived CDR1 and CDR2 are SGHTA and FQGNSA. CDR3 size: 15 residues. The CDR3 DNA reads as TGTGCCAGCAGCTTAGAGGGGGTTAACAATCAGCCCCAGCATTTT. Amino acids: CASSLEGVNNQPQHF.

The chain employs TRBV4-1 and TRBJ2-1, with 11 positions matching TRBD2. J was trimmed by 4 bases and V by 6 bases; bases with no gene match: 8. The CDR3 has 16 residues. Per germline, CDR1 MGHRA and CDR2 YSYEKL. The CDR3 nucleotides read TGCGCCAGCAGTCATGAAGGGACTAGCGGATACAATGAGCAGTTCTTC. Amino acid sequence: CASSHEGTSGYNEQFF.

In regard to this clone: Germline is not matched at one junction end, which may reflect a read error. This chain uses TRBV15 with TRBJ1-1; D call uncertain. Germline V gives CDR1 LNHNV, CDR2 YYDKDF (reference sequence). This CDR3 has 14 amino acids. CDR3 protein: CATSTVLVDTEAFF. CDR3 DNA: TGTGCCACTAGCACGGTCCTCGTGGACACTGAAGCTTTCTTT.

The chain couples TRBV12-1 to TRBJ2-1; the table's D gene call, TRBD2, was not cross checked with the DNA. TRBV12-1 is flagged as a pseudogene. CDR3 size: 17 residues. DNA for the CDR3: TGTGCCAGCAGCGTTCTGATTTGGGGGGGCTCCTACAATGAGCAGTTCTTC. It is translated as CASSVLIWGGSYNEQFF.

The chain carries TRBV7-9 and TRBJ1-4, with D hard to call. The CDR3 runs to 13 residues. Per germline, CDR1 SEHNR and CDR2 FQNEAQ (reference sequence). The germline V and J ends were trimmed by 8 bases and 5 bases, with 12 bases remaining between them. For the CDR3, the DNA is TGTGCCAGCGGTTTATCGGGGAATGAAAAACTGTTTTTT. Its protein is CASGLSGNEKLFF.

The CDR3 DNA sequence: TGTGCCAACAGGGTAGAGGGCACAGATACGCAGTATTTT. This codes for CANRVEGTDTQYF. This chain connects TRBV6-1 to TRBJ2-3; D perhaps matches TRBD1 (6 bases). The CDR3 has 13 amino acids. The germline CDR1 and CDR2 sequences are MNHNS and SASEGT. V was pared by 10 bases and J by 1 base, with 12 bases between.

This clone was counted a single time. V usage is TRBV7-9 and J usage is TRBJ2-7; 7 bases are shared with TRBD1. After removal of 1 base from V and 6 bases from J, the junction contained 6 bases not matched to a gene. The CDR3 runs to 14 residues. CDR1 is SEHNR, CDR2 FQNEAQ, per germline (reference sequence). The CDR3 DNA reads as TGTGCCAGCAGCTTAGTAGGGGGCCAGGGCGAGCAGTACTTC. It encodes CASSLVGGQGEQYF. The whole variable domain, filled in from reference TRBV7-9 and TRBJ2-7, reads DTGVSQNPRHKITKRGQNVTFRCDPISEHNRLYWYRQTLGQGPEFLTYFQNEAQLEKSRLLSDRFSAERPKGSFSTLEIQRTEQGDSAMYLCASSLVGGQGEQYFGPGTRLTVT.

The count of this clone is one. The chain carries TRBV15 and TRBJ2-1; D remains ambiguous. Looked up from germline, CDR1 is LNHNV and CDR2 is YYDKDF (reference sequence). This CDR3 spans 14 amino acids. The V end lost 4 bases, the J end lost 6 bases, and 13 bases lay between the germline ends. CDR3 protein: CATSTRSGPNEQFF. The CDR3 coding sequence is TGTGCCACCAGCACACGGTCAGGTCCCAATGAGCAGTTCTTC.

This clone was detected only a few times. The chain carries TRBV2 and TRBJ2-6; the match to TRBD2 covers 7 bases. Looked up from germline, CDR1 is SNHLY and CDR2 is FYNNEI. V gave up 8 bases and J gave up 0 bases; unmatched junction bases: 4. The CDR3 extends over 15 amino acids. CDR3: CASDGGGSGANVLTF. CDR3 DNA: TGTGCCAGCGATGGGGGGGGCTCTGGGGCCAACGTCCTGACTTTC.

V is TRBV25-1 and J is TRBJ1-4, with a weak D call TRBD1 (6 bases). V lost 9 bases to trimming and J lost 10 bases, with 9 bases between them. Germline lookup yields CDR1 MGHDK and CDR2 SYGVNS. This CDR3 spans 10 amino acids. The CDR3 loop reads CASEGGKLFF. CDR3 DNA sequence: TGTGCCAGTGAAGGGGGAAAACTGTTTTTT.

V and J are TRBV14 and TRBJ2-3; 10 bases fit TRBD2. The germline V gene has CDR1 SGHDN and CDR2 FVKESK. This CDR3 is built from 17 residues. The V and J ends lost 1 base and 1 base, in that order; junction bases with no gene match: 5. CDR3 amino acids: CASSQGTSGFGTDTQYF. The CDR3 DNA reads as TGTGCCAGCAGCCAAGGGACTAGCGGCTTTGGCACAGATACGCAGTATTTT.